The 19 T cell receptor beta chains reported below all come from one sample, sequenced in a study of human T cells and chemical hapten exposure. TCRdb fed the RACE reads into MiXCR, producing one record per CDR3 protein. Among approximately 80,000 distinct CDR3 sequences listed, around 10% were seen once. Time point indicated: patch test 1, 2 weeks after DPC sensitization. Treatment indicated: therapeutic diphenylcyclopropenone sensitization with weekly scalp DPC. The source material was whole blood, sampled in connection with sensitization to the hapten diphenylcyclopropenone (DPC). The receptors shown here come from a woman in her forties or fifties with alopecia areata. Some clones in this sample may be carry-over from other donors' samples.

At least ten counts were recorded for this clonotype. J is TRBJ2-2 and V is TRBV27; 11 positions agree with TRBD1. CDR1 is MNHEY, CDR2 SMNVEV, per germline (reference sequence). Trimming removed 6 bases from V and 6 bases from J; junction bases left unmatched: 9. The CDR3 runs to 16 residues. The CDR3 DNA reads TGTGCCAGCAGCCCGGACAGGGGGCTATTGGCCGGGGAGCTGTTTTTT. Residues: CASSPDRGLLAGELFF.

This clonotype has ten or more counts. V gene TRBV20-1 combines with J gene TRBJ2-3; 9 bases are shared with TRBD2. Germline V gives CDR1 DFQATT, CDR2 SNEGSKA (reference sequence). Losses at the gene ends were 1 base for V and 4 bases for J; bases not matched to a gene: 6. There are 15 residues in the CDR3. For the CDR3, the DNA is TGCAGTGCTAGAGCGCGGCGGGAGGGTGCAGATACGCAGTATTTT. It is translated as CSARARREGADTQYF.

This clonotype was recorded a few times. The rearrangement uses TRBV20-1 and TRBJ2-5; 9 bases fit TRBD2. Trimming removed 0 bases from V and 0 bases from J; junction bases left unmatched: 2. Germline assignment: CDR1 DFQATT and CDR2 SNEGSKA (reference sequence). CDR3 size: 15 residues. CDR3 sequence reads: CSARDLAGNQETQYF. Written as DNA, the CDR3 is TGCAGTGCTAGAGACCTAGCGGGGAACCAAGAGACCCAGTACTTC.

The rearrangement uses TRBV20-1 and TRBJ1-2; tentatively, D is TRBD1 (5 bases). The CDR3 spans 11 residues. V was cut by 4 bases and J by 7 bases, with 10 bases left in between. Germline assignment: CDR1 DFQATT and CDR2 SNEGSKA (reference sequence). CDR3 sequence: CSAMDTLGYTF. In DNA, the CDR3 is TGCAGTGCTATGGACACCCTTGGCTACACCTTC.

The gene calls are TRBV5-5 and TRBJ1-5; 9 positions agree with TRBD1. The germline CDR1 and CDR2 sequences are SGHKS and YYEKEE (reference sequence). Trimming took 4 bases from V and 7 from J; bases not matched to a gene: 6. The CDR3 is 14 amino acids. The CDR3 is CASSTDRGNQPQHF. The CDR3 nucleotides read TGTGCCAGCAGCACGGACAGGGGTAACCAGCCCCAGCATTTT.

This clonotype came up many times. CDR3 amino acids: CSVAASGNHMDEQFF. As DNA, the CDR3 is TGCAGCGTCGCCGCTAGCGGGAATCATATGGATGAGCAGTTCTTC. This sequence joins TRBV29-1 and TRBJ2-1, with 9 bases fitting TRBD2. This CDR3 comprises 15 residues. V lost 6 bases, J lost 8 bases, and 14 bases stayed unmatched. CDR1 is SQVTM, CDR2 ANQGSEA, per germline.

This rearrangement joins TRBV3-1 to TRBJ2-3; D is unclear. This CDR3 contains 13 residues. CDR1 LGHDT and CDR2 YNNKEL come from the germline V gene (reference sequence). Trimming shortened V by 2 bases and J by 5 bases, and 8 bases separated the two germline ends. The chain's CDR3 is CASSQTPRDTQYF. DNA of the CDR3: TGTGCCAGCAGCCAAACCCCGAGAGATACGCAGTATTTT.

This clonotype was seen more than once but under ten times. V gene TRBV5-1 combines with J gene TRBJ2-2; D gene unclear. This CDR3 contains 15 residues. V lost 3 bases, J lost 7 bases, and 16 bases lay in between. CDR1 and CDR2 (germline): SGHRS, YFSETQ. The CDR3: CASSSADVARGELFF. The CDR3 DNA follows: TGCGCCAGCAGCTCCGCTGACGTCGCCCGCGGGGAGCTGTTTTTT.

The V call is TRBV5-1, the J call TRBJ1-1; TRBD1 matches at 7 bases. The CDR3 totals 14 residues. Looked up from germline, CDR1 is SGHRS and CDR2 is YFSETQ. Trimming cost V 0 bases and J 6 bases; bases outside gene matches: 5. The CDR3 sequence: CASSLAGGVAEAFF. CDR3 sequence (DNA): TGCGCCAGCAGCTTGGCAGGGGGAGTCGCTGAAGCTTTCTTT.

The genes are TRBV3-1 and TRBJ1-1; no clear D. Looked up from germline, CDR1 is LGHDT and CDR2 is YNNKEL (reference sequence). Trimming stripped 4 bases from V and 1 base from J, with 7 bases between. CDR3 size: 13 residues. The CDR3 DNA reads TGTGCCAGCAGCCCATACTCGAACACTGAAGCTTTCTTT. Translated: CASSPYSNTEAFF.

This clonotype was observed many times. The chain's CDR3 is CASSHRAAYEQYF. Written as DNA, the CDR3 is TGTGCCAGCAGCCACCGGGCCGCGTACGAGCAGTACTTC. V usage is TRBV13 and J usage is TRBJ2-7; D is unresolved. The germline CDR1 and CDR2 sequences are PRHDT and FYEKMQ (reference sequence). This CDR3 region has 13 residues. V gave up 5 bases and J gave up 4 bases, with 12 bases separating them.

This clonotype was seen many times. V gene TRBV7-7 combines with J gene TRBJ1-4; tentative D call: TRBD1 (6 bases). Germline lookup yields CDR1 SSHAT and CDR2 FNYEAQ (reference sequence). V was shortened by 5 bases and J by 7 bases, with 14 bases between the two germline ends. The CDR3 has 14 residues. In DNA form, the CDR3 reads TGTGCCAGCAGCCGCAGTCTCAGGGGTGAAAAACTGTTTTTT. This translates into CASSRSLRGEKLFF.

This sequence joins TRBV5-4 and TRBJ2-1, with 9 bases lining up with TRBD1. After removal of 3 bases from V and 7 bases from J, the junction contained 11 bases not matched to a gene. The CDR3 consists of 16 residues. Germline lookup yields CDR1 SGHNT and CDR2 YYREEE (reference sequence). The CDR3 DNA is TGTGCCAGCAGCTCATTATACGACAGGGGGAGGAATGAGCAGTTCTTC. It yields the protein CASSSLYDRGRNEQFF.

The sample holds many counts of this clonotype. The V call is TRBV7-3, the J call TRBJ2-1, with no clear D. Per germline, CDR1 SGHTA and CDR2 FQGTGA. The CDR3 has 11 amino acids. Deletions cut 5 bases from V and 9 bases from J, with 8 bases between. The CDR3 reads CASSPPGEQFF. In DNA form, the CDR3 reads TGTGCCAGCAGCCCCCCGGGTGAGCAGTTCTTC.

The CDR3 protein is CASGGGRSSYNSPLHF. CDR3 bases: TGTGCCAGCGGGGGAGGCAGGAGCTCCTATAATTCACCCCTCCACTTT. This chain joins TRBV28 and TRBJ1-6, with a possible D match to TRBD1 (5 bases). CDR3 length equals 16 residues. Looked up from germline, CDR1 is MDHEN and CDR2 is SYDVKM. V dropped 8 bases and J dropped 0 bases, with 14 bases sitting between them.

The genes are TRBV12-3 or TRBV12-4 and TRBJ2-5; no clear D. V dropped 6 bases and J dropped 0 bases, with 11 bases sitting between them. This CDR3 has 14 residues. In DNA form, the CDR3 reads TGTGCCAGCAGCCTGTCCTTATACCAAGAGACCCAGTACTTC. Protein product: CASSLSLYQETQYF.

The chain links TRBV11-3 to TRBJ1-2, with D unclear. V was shortened by 8 bases and J by 4 bases, with 26 bases between the two germline ends. Germline CDR1 and CDR2: SGHNT and YENEEA. The CDR3 contains 17 residues. CDR3 bases: TGTGCCAGCGGACCGGGAGGCAGGTCAATCCGGGGCTATGGCTACACCTTC. It yields the protein CASGPGGRSIRGYGYTF. Filled out from reference TRBV11-3 and TRBJ1-2, the complete variable domain reads EAGVVQSPRYKIIEKKQPVAFWCNPISGHNTLYWYLQNLGQGPELLIRYENEEAVDDSQLPKDRFSAERLKGVDSTLKIQPAELGDSAVYLCASGPGGRSIRGYGYTFGSGTRLTVV.

In its sample, this clonotype was seen many times. The rearrangement uses TRBV18 and TRBJ2-7; either TRBD1 or TRBD2 may supply D (6 bases each). Germline values: CDR1 KGHSH, CDR2 LQKENI. This CDR3 spans 14 amino acids. V lost 4 bases and J lost 6, with 16 bases in between. CDR3 DNA: TGTGCCAGCTCACAGGGAGGAGTAGGGGGCGAGCAGTACTTC. Protein: CASSQGGVGGEQYF.

This clonotype was observed many times. The chain employs TRBV28 and TRBJ1-5; D is possibly TRBD1 (5 bases). The CDR3 is 16 amino acids. The V end lost 3 bases, the J end lost 3 bases, and 15 bases lay between the germline ends. Germline CDR1 is MDHEN and CDR2 is SYDVKM. CDR3 nucleotides: TGTGCCAGCAGTTTCCCCCCGGGACTACTCAATCAGCCCCAGCATTTT. Its protein is CASSFPPGLLNQPQHF.